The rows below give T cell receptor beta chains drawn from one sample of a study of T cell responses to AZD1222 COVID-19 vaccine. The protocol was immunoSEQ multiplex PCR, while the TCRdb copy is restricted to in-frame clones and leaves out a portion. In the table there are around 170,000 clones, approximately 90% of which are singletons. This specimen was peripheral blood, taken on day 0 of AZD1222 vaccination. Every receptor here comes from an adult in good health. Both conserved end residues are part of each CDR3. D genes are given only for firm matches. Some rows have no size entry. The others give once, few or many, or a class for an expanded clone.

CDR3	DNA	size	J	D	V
CASSHPGGPNTGELFF	TGTGCCAGTAGTCACCCCGGCGGGCCAAACACCGGGGAGCTGTTTTTT	.	TRBJ2-2	.	TRBV19
CASSPTADRAGNTIYF	TGTGCCAGCAGCCCAACGGCAGACAGGGCTGGAAACACCATATATTTT	.	TRBJ1-3	TRBD1	TRBV27
CASSRPGQAPYEQYF	TGTGCCAGCAGCAGGCCGGGACAGGCCCCCTACGAGCAGTACTTC	.	TRBJ2-7	TRBD1	TRBV5-7
CASSFVDVPHSGNTIYF	TGTGCCAGCAGTTTCGTGGATGTACCCCACTCTGGAAACACCATATATTTT	.	TRBJ1-3	.	TRBV28
CASTLLPGPGAEAFF	TGTGCCAGTACCCTCCTCCCGGGGCCCGGAGCTGAAGCTTTCTTT	few	TRBJ1-1	.	TRBV19
CASSEAPGREAYEQYF	TGTGCCAGCAGCGAGGCCCCCGGGAGAGAGGCCTACGAGCAGTACTTC	.	TRBJ2-7	.	TRBV9
CASSRMGLVGEKLFF	TGTGCCAGCAGCCGGATGGGGCTGGTCGGGGAAAAACTGTTTTTT	.	TRBJ1-4	.	TRBV6-6
CASSAGSIEKLFF	TGTGCCAGCAGTGCAGGCAGTATTGAAAAACTGTTTTTT	.	TRBJ1-4	.	TRBV2
CSVESGNEQFF	TGCAGCGTTGAATCTGGGAATGAGCAGTTCTTC	.	TRBJ2-1	.	TRBV29-1
CASRSPRGAGSPLHF	TGTGCCAGCAGGTCCCCCCGGGGGGCGGGTTCACCCCTCCACTTT	.	TRBJ1-6	.	TRBV28
CASSPQTPTNEKLFF	TGTGCCAGTAGTCCCCAGACACCTACTAATGAAAAACTGTTTTTT	.	TRBJ1-4	.	TRBV19
CASSLWGGQGYEQYF	TGTGCCAGCAGCTTATGGGGCGGGCAGGGCTACGAGCAGTACTTC	once	TRBJ2-7	.	TRBV11-2
CASSVVRHAEAFF	TGTGCCAGCAGCGTAGTGAGGCATGCTGAAGCTTTCTTT	.	TRBJ1-1	.	TRBV9
CASSSQKISGAYNEQFF	TGTGCCAGTAGTTCCCAGAAAATTAGCGGGGCGTACAATGAGCAGTTCTTC	.	TRBJ2-1	TRBD2	TRBV19
CASSKTGGTEAFF	TGTGCCAGCAGCAAGACAGGGGGCACTGAAGCTTTCTTT	once	TRBJ1-1	TRBD1	TRBV6-1
CASSLFQVNTEAFF	TGTGCCAGCAGCCTATTCCAGGTGAACACTGAAGCTTTCTTT	.	TRBJ1-1	.	TRBV5-4
CASSLEQSATNEKLFF	TGTGCCAGCAGCCTTGAACAGAGTGCAACTAATGAAAAACTGTTTTTT	.	TRBJ1-4	.	TRBV11-2
CASSPTSGEYNEQFF	TGCGCCAGCAGCCCGACTAGCGGGGAGTACAATGAGCAGTTCTTC	.	TRBJ2-1	TRBD2	TRBV5-1
CASSRPGLGNSPLHF	TGCGCCAGCAGTCGGCCGGGACTGGGGAATTCACCCCTCCACTTT	.	TRBJ1-6	.	TRBV23-1
CAPRGTEAFF	TGTGCCCCGCGGGGGACTGAAGCTTTCTTT	.	TRBJ1-1	.	TRBV19
CASSPQQSRDTQYF	TGTGCCAGCTCACCACAACAGTCGAGAGATACGCAGTATTTT	.	TRBJ2-3	.	TRBV18
CASRPPGQRGAGELFF	TGTGCCAGCAGGCCTCCGGGACAGAGAGGTGCCGGGGAGCTGTTTTTT	.	TRBJ2-2	TRBD1	TRBV7-2
CASSLGGRESNQPQHF	TGCGCCAGCAGCTTGGGCGGACGTGAGAGCAATCAGCCCCAGCATTTT	few	TRBJ1-5	.	TRBV5-1
CASSRQGSFYGYTF	TGTGCCAGCAGCCGACAGGGGAGTTTCTATGGCTACACCTTC	.	TRBJ1-2	TRBD1	TRBV5-6
CASRIYTEAFF	TGTGCCAGCAGGATCTATACTGAAGCTTTCTTT	.	TRBJ1-1	.	TRBV28
CASSVAPGQGAYEQYF	TGTGCCAGCAGCGTAGCCCCGGGACAGGGGGCCTACGAGCAGTACTTC	.	TRBJ2-7	TRBD1	TRBV9
CATRTGRHTEAFF	TGTGCCACTCGGACAGGGCGGCACACTGAAGCTTTCTTT	.	TRBJ1-1	TRBD1	TRBV15
CATTPQVPDTQYF	TGTGCCACGACCCCCCAGGTGCCAGATACGCAGTATTTT	.	TRBJ2-3	.	TRBV10-3
CASSQVPPGTAYEKLFF	TGTGCCAGCAGCCAAGTCCCACCCGGGACAGCTTATGAAAAACTGTTTTTT	.	TRBJ1-4	TRBD1	TRBV4-2
CASSPQGVGNTQYF	TGTGCCAGCAGCCCGCAGGGTGTAGGGAATACGCAGTATTTT	.	TRBJ2-3	.	TRBV7-2
CASSGDSNTGELFF	TGTGCCAGCAGTGGGGATTCGAACACCGGGGAGCTGTTTTTT	.	TRBJ2-2	.	TRBV2
CASSEQGPLKTGAYSNQPQHF	TGTGCCAGCAGTGAACAAGGGCCCCTGAAGACAGGCGCCTATAGCAATCAGCCCCAGCATTTT	.	TRBJ1-5	.	TRBV6-1
CSVEDLRGTNYGYTF	TGCAGCGTTGAAGATCTGCGGGGAACTAACTATGGCTACACCTTC	once	TRBJ1-2	.	TRBV29-1
CASSYSGNYEQYF	TGTGCCAGCAGTTACAGTGGGAACTACGAGCAGTACTTC	.	TRBJ2-7	.	TRBV6-5
CASSLGTGDTEAFF	TGTGCCAGCTCACTCGGGACAGGGGACACTGAAGCTTTCTTT	.	TRBJ1-1	TRBD1	TRBV18
CASSQRDRDLYGYTF	TGTGCCAGCAGCCAAAGGGACAGAGACCTCTATGGCTACACCTTC	.	TRBJ1-2	TRBD1	TRBV7-8
CASSLTGKETQYF	TGTGCCAGCAGCCTTACAGGAAAAGAGACCCAGTACTTC	.	TRBJ2-5	.	TRBV5-6
CSASGKGDRGNYGYTF	TGCAGTGCTAGTGGGAAAGGGGACAGGGGCAACTATGGCTACACCTTC	.	TRBJ1-2	TRBD1	TRBV20-1
CASSVRTSSYEQYF	TGTGCCAGCAGCGTGAGGACTAGCAGCTACGAGCAGTACTTC	.	TRBJ2-7	TRBD2	TRBV6-2/TRBV6-3
CASSQEPVGQNYGYTF	TGCGCCAGCAGCCAAGAGCCCGTGGGACAGAACTATGGCTACACCTTC	.	TRBJ1-2	TRBD1	TRBV4-1
CSGSSGRSNEQFF	TGCAGCGGATCTAGCGGGAGGTCTAATGAGCAGTTCTTC	once	TRBJ2-1	TRBD2	TRBV29-1
CASSRQTVGGETQYF	TGTGCCAGCAGCCGGCAGACGGTCGGTGGGGAGACCCAGTACTTC	few	TRBJ2-5	.	TRBV16
CASWRFNTEAFF	TGTGCCTCCTGGAGGTTTAACACTGAAGCTTTCTTT	.	TRBJ1-1	.	TRBV19
CSVGPDGQEGYGYTF	TGCAGCGTAGGACCCGACGGGCAGGAGGGCTATGGCTACACCTTC	.	TRBJ1-2	.	TRBV29-1
CSVPEMREGYGYTF	TGCAGCGTTCCGGAAATGAGAGAGGGGTATGGCTACACCTTC	once	TRBJ1-2	.	TRBV29-1
CASSTGAGYTF	TGTGCCAGCAGTACAGGGGCTGGCTACACCTTC	.	TRBJ1-2	TRBD1	TRBV2
CASSLEGGQETQYF	TGCGCCAGCAGCTTGGAAGGCGGGCAAGAGACCCAGTACTTC	.	TRBJ2-5	.	TRBV5-1
CASSSPYPQPQHF	TGTGCCAGTAGTTCGCCATACCCCCAGCCCCAGCATTTT	.	TRBJ1-5	.	TRBV19
CATSDSLTNTGELFF	TGTGCCACCAGTGACAGCCTTACGAACACCGGGGAGCTGTTTTTT	.	TRBJ2-2	.	TRBV24-1
CASRSGTAYNSPLHF	TGTGCCAGCAGATCCGGGACAGCTTATAATTCACCCCTCCACTTT	.	TRBJ1-6	TRBD1	TRBV5-4
CASSQVAGGAGEKLFF	TGTGCCAGCAGCCAAGTTGCGGGGGGCGCAGGTGAAAAACTGTTTTTT	.	TRBJ1-4	.	TRBV3-1/TRBV3-2